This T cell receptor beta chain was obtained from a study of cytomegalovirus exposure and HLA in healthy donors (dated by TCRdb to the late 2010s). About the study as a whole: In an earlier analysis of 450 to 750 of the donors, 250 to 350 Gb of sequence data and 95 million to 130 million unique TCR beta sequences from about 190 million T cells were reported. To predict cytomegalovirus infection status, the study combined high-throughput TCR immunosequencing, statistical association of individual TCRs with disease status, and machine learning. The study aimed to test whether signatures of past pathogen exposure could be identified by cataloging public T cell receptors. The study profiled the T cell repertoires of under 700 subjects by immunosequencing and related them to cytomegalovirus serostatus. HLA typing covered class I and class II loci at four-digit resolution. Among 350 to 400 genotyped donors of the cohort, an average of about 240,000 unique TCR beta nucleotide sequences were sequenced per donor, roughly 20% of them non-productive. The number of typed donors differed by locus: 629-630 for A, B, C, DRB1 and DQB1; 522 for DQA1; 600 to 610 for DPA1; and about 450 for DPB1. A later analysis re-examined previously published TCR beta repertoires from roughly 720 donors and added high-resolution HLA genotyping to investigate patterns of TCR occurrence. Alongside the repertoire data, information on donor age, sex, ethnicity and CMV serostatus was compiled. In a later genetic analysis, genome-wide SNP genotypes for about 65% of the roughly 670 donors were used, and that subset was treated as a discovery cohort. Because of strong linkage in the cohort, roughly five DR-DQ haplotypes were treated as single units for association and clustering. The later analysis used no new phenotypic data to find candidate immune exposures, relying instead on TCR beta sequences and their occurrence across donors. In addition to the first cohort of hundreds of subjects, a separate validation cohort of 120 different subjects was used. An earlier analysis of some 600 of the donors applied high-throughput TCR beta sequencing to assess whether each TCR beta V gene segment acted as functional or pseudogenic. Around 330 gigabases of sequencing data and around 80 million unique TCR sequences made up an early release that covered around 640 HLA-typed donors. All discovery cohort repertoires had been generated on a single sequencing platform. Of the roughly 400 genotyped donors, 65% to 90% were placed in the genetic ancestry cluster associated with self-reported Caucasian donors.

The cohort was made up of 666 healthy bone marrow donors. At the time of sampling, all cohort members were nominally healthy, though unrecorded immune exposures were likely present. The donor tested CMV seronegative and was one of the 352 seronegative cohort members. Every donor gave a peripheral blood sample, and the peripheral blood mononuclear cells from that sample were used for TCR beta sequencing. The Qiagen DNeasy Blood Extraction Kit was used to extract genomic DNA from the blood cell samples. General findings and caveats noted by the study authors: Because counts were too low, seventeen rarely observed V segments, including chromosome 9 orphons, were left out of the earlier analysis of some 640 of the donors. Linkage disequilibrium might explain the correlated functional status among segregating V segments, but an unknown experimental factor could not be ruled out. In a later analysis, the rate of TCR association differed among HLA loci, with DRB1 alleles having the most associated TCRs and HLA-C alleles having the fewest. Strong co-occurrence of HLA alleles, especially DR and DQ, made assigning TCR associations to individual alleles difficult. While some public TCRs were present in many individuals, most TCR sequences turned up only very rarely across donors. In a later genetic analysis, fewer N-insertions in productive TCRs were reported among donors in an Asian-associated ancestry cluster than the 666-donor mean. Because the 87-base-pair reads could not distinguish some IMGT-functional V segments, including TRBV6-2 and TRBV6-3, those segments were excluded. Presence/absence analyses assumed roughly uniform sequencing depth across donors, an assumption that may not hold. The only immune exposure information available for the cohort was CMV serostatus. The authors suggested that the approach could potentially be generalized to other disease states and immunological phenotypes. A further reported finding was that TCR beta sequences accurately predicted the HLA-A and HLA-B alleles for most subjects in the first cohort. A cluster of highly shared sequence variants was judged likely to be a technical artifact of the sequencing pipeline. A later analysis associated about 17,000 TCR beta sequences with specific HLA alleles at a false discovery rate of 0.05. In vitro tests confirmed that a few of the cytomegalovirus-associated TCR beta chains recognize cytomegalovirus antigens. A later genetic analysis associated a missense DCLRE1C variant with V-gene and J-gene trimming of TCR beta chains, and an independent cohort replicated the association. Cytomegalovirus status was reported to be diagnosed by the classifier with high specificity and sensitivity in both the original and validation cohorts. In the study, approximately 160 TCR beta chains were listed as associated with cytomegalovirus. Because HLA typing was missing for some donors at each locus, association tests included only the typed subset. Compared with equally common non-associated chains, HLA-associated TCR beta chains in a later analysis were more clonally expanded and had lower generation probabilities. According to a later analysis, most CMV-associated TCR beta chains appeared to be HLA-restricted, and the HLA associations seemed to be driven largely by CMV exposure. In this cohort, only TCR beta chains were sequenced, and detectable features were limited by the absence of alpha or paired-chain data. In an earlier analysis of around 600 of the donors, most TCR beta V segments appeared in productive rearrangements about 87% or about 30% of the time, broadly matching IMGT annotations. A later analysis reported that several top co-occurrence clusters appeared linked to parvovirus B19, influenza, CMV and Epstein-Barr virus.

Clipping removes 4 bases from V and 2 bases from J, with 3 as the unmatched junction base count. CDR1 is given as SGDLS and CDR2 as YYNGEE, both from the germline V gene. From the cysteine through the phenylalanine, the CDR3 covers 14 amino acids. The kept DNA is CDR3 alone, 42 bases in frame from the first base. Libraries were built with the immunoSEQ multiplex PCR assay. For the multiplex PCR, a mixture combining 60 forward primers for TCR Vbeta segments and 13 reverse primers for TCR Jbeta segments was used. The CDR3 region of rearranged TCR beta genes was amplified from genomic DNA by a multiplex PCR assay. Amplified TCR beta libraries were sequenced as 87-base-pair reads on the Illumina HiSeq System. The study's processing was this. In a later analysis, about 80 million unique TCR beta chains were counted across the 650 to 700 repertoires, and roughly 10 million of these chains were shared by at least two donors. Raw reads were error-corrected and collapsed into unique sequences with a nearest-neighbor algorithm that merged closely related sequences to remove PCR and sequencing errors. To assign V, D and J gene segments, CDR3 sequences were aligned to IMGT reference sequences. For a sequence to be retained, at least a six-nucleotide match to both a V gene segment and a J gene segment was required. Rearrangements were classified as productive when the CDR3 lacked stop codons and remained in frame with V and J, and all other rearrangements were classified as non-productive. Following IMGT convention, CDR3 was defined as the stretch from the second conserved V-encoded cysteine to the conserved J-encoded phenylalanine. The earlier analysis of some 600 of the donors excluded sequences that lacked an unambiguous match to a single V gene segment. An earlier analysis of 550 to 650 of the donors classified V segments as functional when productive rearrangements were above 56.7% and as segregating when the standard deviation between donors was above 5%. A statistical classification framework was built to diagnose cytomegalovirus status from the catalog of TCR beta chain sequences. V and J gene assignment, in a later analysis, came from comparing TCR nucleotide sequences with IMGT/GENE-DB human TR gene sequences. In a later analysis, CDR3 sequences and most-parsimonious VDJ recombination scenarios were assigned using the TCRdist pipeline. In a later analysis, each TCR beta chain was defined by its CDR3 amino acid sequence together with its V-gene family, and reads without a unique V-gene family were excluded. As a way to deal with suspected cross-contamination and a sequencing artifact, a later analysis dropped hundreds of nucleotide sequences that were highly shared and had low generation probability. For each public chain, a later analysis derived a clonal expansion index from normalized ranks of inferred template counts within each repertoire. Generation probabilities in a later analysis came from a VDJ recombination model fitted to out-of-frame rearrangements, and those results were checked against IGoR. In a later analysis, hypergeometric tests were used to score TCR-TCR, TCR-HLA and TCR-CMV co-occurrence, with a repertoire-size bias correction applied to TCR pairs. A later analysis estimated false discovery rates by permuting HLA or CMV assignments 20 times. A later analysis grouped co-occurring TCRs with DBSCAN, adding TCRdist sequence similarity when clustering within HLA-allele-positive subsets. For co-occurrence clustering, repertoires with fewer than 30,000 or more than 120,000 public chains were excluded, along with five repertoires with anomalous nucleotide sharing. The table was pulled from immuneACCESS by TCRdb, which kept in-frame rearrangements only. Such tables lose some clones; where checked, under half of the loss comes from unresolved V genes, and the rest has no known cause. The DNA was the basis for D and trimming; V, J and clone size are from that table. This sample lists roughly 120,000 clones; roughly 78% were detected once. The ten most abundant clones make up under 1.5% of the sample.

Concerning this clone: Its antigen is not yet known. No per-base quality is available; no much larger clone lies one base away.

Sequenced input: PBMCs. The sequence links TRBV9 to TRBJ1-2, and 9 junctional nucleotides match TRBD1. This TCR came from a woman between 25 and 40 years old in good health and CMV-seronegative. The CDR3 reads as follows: CASSIGTGNYGYTF. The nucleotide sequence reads TGTGCCAGCAGCATAGGGACAGGGAACTATGGCTACACCTTC.